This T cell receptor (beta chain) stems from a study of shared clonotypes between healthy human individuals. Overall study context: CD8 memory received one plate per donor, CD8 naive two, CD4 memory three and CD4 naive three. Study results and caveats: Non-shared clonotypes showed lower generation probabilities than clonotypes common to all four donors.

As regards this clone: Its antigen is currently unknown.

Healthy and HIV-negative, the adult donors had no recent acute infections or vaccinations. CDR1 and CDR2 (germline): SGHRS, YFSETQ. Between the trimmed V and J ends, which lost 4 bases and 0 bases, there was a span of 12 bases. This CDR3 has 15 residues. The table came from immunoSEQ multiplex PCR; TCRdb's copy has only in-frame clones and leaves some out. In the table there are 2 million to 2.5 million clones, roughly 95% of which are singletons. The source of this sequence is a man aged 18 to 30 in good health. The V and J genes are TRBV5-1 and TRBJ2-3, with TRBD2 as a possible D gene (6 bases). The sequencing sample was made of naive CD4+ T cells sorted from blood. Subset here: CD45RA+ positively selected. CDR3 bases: TGCGCCAGCAGCAACTCCGGGACTAGCACAGATACGCAGTATTTT. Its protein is CASSNSGTSTDTQYF.